This T cell receptor beta chain was profiled in a study of T cells in Graves' hyperthyroidism and ophthalmopathy (dated by TCRdb to between 2017 and 2020). As for the study more broadly: Peripheral blood samples were taken at the time of initial diagnosis, prior to any treatment. The paper describes TCR Vbeta CDR3 sequencing of 140 or so peripheral blood samples, made up of roughly 40 ophthalmopathy patients, around 78 hyperthyroidism patients and 17 progressor patients. TCR V-J signatures able to tell the groups apart were searched for in a discovery cohort of approximately 95 patients, of whom more than 40 had Graves' ophthalmopathy and roughly 57 had stable Graves' hyperthyroidism. Following sampling, methimazole starting at 30 mg daily was given to hyperthyroidism patients, and high-dose intravenous methylprednisolone was given to ophthalmopathy patients. The approximately 90 discovery patients were divided at random into training and test sets in a 7:3 ratio. In addition, the study compared T-cell repertoires in thyroid tissue and in blood from several Graves' hyperthyroidism patients. Prospective prediction of ophthalmopathy was tested in an independent validation cohort consisting of under 20 hyperthyroidism patients and some 16 patients who later progressed to ophthalmopathy. The paper's findings and limits, for the study overall: In validation, the model predicted progression to ophthalmopathy a median of about 5.9 months before onset, with approximately 68% sensitivity and about 72% specificity. Most expanded thyroid clonotypes (frequency above 0.001) were also detected in blood, suggesting blood repertoires may reflect thyroid immune responses. Sample size was not statistically predetermined, and investigators were not blinded to group allocation. A 13 V-J signature model separated ophthalmopathy from stable hyperthyroidism, with 87.88% sensitivity and roughly 81% specificity in cross-validation and 80%/75% in testing.

The TCR beta CDR3 regions were amplified from RNA transcripts. A first-round RT-PCR of the TCR CDR3 used the HTBI primer set with the Qiagen OneStep RT-PCR kit. Libraries were constructed in a second round of multiplex PCR, after which size selection and purification were performed. The libraries were sequenced on an Illumina HiSeq2000 using paired-end 100 bp reads. In the paper's pipeline: SOAPnuke was used to process the raw data, throwing out any read that contained adapters or uncalled bases, had a mean Phred below 15, or lacked an exact constant-primer or identifier match. High-quality paired reads were merged with COPE v1.2.5, and unique nucleotide sequences were defined as clonotypes. Clonotypes were aligned to IMGT TRBV, TRBD and TRBJ reference segments using MiTCR v1.1. Analysis was restricted to V-J combinations with a frequency above 0.0001, which covered just over 98% of repertoires. The TCS score was defined as the ratio of F50 (clonal expansion) to E x V (chaos), calculated using BLOSUM62-based TCRdist between CDR3 peptides within each V-J. Welch's t-statistics and random forest reduced approximately 520 V-J features to about 13, which were used in a naive Bayes classifier (R e1071). TCRdb handled the public reads itself, with Q25 trimming in fastp and clone calling in MiXCR, and kept productive beta chains. CDR3 protein sequences are deduplicated, and each keeps its most common genes and DNA. The authors' filters were not applied to this entry. This sample lists about 290,000 distinct CDR3 sequences; roughly an eighth were detected once. Roughly 7.7% of the sample lies in the top ten.

CDR1 and CDR2, looked up from the germline V gene (reference sequence), are MNHEY and SMNVEV. The CDR3 runs 16 residues from the cysteine to the phenylalanine. The sequence is cut down to CDR3 DNA, 48 bases in frame from base 1. Trimming costs V 3 bases and J 2 bases, and their ends lie 15 bases apart. This clonotype has ten or more counts. What this receptor recognizes is not known. Within one base of it there is no much larger clone, and no base qualities were kept. A patient counted as having stable Graves' hyperthyroidism if no progression to ophthalmopathy occurred over 18 months of follow-up. Hyperthyroidism patients were newly diagnosed, with disease duration under 2 months, and aged 18 to 65 years. The study excluded patients with uncontrolled infections, other autoimmune diseases, pregnancy or lactation. Diagnoses relied on clinical symptoms, serum thyroxine and TRAb, thyroid ultrasound and orbital computed tomography. PBMCs were isolated from about 9 ml of fresh peripheral blood by Ficoll-Paque density gradient centrifugation. Trizol reagent was used to extract total RNA, and RNA quality was then checked on an Agilent 2100 Bioanalyzer.

The rearrangement combines TRBV27 with TRBJ2-3, and the D gene may be TRBD2, 6 bases matching. Sequencing used blood. This receptor was taken from a middle-aged woman with Graves' hyperthyroidism. The nucleotide sequence is given as TGTGCCAGCAGTTTGGTTGGTAGCGGCCACACAGATACGCAGTATTTT. It is translated as CASSLVGSGHTDTQYF.